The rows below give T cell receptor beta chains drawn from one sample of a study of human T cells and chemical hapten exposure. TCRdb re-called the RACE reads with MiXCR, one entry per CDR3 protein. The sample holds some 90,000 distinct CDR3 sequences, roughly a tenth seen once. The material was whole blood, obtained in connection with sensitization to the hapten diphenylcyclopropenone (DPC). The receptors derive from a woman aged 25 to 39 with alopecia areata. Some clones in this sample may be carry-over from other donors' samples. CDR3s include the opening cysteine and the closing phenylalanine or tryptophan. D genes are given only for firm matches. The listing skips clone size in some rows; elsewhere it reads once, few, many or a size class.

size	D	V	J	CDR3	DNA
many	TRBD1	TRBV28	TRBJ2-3	CASSFRGGQGVRQYF	TGTGCCAGCAGTTTCCGGGGCGGGCAGGGGGTTAGGCAGTATTTT
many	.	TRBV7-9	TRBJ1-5	CASSADSGGNQPQHF	TGTGCCAGCAGCGCGGACTCCGGGGGCAATCAGCCCCAGCATTTT
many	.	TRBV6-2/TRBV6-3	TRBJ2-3	CASRPQTSSTDTQYF	TGTGCCAGCAGGCCCCAGACCTCTAGCACAGATACGCAGTATTTT
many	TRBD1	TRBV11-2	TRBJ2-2	CASSLGDRVNTGELFF	TGTGCCAGCAGCCTAGGGGACAGGGTGAACACCGGGGAGCTGTTTTTT
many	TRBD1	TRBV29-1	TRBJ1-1	CSVDRGLITEAFF	TGCAGCGTTGACAGGGGGCTTATCACTGAAGCTTTCTTT
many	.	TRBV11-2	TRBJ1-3	CASSFRTEIYSGNTIYF	TGTGCCAGCAGCTTCCGGACAGAAATCTACTCTGGAAACACCATATATTTT
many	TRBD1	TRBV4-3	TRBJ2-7	CASSQGDRASSYEQYF	TGCGCCAGCAGCCAAGGGGACAGGGCCTCCTCCTACGAGCAGTACTTC
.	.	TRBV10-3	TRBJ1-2	CAITLDRQGYTF	TGTGCCATCACCCTGGACAGACAGGGCTACACCTTC
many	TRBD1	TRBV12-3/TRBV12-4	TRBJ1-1	CASTLDRRTEAFF	TGTGCCAGCACCTTGGACAGGAGGACTGAAGCTTTCTTT
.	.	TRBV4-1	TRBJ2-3	CASSPGLGGYTDTQYF	TGCGCCAGCAGCCCAGGACTCGGCGGATACACAGATACGCAGTATTTT
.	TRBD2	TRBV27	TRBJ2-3	CASTMTSGAGDTQYF	TGTGCCAGCACGATGACTAGCGGGGCCGGAGATACGCAGTATTTT
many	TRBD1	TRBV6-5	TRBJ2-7	CASSYSAPGQGVWEQYF	TGTGCCAGCAGTTACTCGGCTCCGGGACAGGGTGTCTGGGAGCAGTACTTC
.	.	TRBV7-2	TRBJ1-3	CASSLQGTGNTIYF	TGTGCCAGCAGCTTACAGGGTACTGGAAACACCATATATTTT
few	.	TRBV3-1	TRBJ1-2	CASSPRGGTNYGYTF	TGTGCCAGCAGCCCCAGGGGAGGCACTAACTATGGCTACACCTTC
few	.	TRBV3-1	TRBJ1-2	CASSQGSHGDPYGYTF	TGTGCCAGCAGCCAAGGTTCGCACGGGGACCCGTATGGCTACACCTTC
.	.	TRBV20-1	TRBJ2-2	CSARSSATGELFF	TGCAGTGCTAGATCTAGCGCCACCGGGGAGCTGTTTTTT
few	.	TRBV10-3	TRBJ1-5	CAIGGTGNQPQHF	TGTGCCATCGGGGGGACCGGCAATCAGCCCCAGCATTTT
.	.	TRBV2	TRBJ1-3	CASSILNTIYF	TGTGCCAGCAGCATACTAAACACCATATATTTT
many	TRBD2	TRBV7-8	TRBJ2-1	CASSPKRESYNEQFF	TGTGCCAGCAGCCCCAAGCGGGAATCCTACAATGAGCAGTTCTTC
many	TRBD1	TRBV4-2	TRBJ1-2	CASSLIGRQGLGGYTF	TGTGCCAGCAGCCTCATCGGTAGACAGGGGTTGGGCGGCTACACCTTC